Ten or more counts support the clone carrying this T cell receptor beta chain. Other DNA sequences in this sample translate to the same CDR3. The sample is drawn from a study of shared clonotypes between healthy human individuals. Clones were sequenced by immunoSEQ multiplex PCR, and TCRdb holds only the in-frame ones, with some missing. This sample has 450,000 to 500,000 clones, with approximately 81% found just once. There are 12 residues in the CDR3. Germline-derived CDR1 and CDR2 are KGHSH and LQKENI. Between the trimmed V and J ends, which lost 2 bases and 5 bases, there was a span of 3 bases. The chain links TRBV18 to TRBJ2-2, with no clear D. The sequenced material came from PBMCs. This receptor was obtained from a woman aged 40 to 55 in good health. Some clones in this sample may be carry-over from other donors' samples. CDR3 amino acids: CASSPGTGELFF. DNA of the CDR3: TGTGCCAGCTCACCAGGAACCGGGGAGCTGTTTTTT.